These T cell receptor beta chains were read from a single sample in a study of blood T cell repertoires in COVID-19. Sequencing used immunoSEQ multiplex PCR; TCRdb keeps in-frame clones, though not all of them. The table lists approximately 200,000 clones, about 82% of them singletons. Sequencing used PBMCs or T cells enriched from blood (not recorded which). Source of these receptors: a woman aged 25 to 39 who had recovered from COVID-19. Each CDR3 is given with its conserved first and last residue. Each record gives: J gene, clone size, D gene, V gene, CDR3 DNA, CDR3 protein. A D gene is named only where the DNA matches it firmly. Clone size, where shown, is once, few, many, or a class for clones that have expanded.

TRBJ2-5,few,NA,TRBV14,TGTGCCAGCAGCCGGCAAAGGGGAAATCTCCCCCAAGAGACCCAGTACTTC,CASSRQRGNLPQETQYF
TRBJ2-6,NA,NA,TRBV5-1,TGCGCCAGCAGCTTGGTTGGTAGGGGCTCTGGGGCCAACGTCCTGACTTTC,CASSLVGRGSGANVLTF
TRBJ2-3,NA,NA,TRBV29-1,TGCAGCGCCACTTCGGCGGCTAGCACAGATACGCAGTATTTT,CSATSAASTDTQYF
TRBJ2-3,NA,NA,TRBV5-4,TGTGCCAGCAGCTTCCTAGCGCAGGGCACAGATACGCAGTATTTT,CASSFLAQGTDTQYF
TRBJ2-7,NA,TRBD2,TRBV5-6,TGTGCCAGCATTCTGAGGGCTAGCGGGAGATCGAAAGAGCAGTACTTC,CASILRASGRSKEQYF
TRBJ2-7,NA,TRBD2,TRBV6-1,TGTGCCAGCAGTGATTCGGCGGGAGGGCCCTACGAGCAGTACTTC,CASSDSAGGPYEQYF
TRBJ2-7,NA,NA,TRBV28,TGTGCCAGCAGTTGGGAATTTACGGGACACTGCACGGGGGAGCAGTACTTC,CASSWEFTGHCTGEQYF
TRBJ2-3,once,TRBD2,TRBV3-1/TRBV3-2,TGTGCCAGCAGCCAAGCCTCCAGCGGGATTAGCACAGATACGCAGTATTTT,CASSQASSGISTDTQYF
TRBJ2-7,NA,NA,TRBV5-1,TGCGCCAGCAGAGTTACAACCGGGGGGCTCGGGGATTACGAGCAGTACTTC,CASRVTTGGLGDYEQYF
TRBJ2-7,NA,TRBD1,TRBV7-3,TGTGCCAGCAGCCCGGACAGGAGTTCCTACGAGCAGTACTTC,CASSPDRSSYEQYF
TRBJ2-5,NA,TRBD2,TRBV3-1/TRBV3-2,TGTGCCAGCAGCCAAGCATCAACAGGTTCAGCGGGAGTGGAGACCCAGTACTTC,CASSQASTGSAGVETQYF
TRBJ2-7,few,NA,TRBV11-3,TGTGCCAGCAGCTTAGAGCAGGAGGGGAAGGACGAGCAGTACTTC,CASSLEQEGKDEQYF
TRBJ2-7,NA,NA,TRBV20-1,TGCAGTGCTAGTTGGAGGGGGGGCGAGCAGTACTTC,CSASWRGGEQYF
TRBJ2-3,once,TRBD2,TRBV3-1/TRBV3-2,TGTGCCAGCAGCCGACAGACTAGCGGGAGGAAGGGAGATACGCAGTATTTT,CASSRQTSGRKGDTQYF
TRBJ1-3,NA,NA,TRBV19,TGTGCCAGTAGTGAACAGCGGAGCTCTGGAAACACCATATATTTT,CASSEQRSSGNTIYF
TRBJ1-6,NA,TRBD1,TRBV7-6,TGTGCCAGCAGCCGACAGGGAGCAAATTCACCCCTCCACTTT,CASSRQGANSPLHF
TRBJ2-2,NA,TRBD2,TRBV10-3,TGTGCCATCAGTGAGGGGCGGGAGACCTCCGGGGAGCTGTTTTTT,CAISEGRETSGELFF
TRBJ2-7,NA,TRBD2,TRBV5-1,TGCGCCAGCAGCTTGTGGGGACTAGCGGGATCCTACGAGCAGTACTTC,CASSLWGLAGSYEQYF
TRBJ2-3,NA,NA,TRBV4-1,TGCGCCAGCAGCCAGATGCTAGCGCCTTCTTACACAGATACGCAGTATTTT,CASSQMLAPSYTDTQYF
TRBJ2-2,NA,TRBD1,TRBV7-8,TGTGCCAGCAGCGACCTCAACACAGGGGGGACCGGGGAGCTGTTTTTT,CASSDLNTGGTGELFF
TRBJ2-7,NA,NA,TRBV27,TGTGCCAGCAGGAGATCCGTCGGGGGAATCTACGAGCAGTACTTC,CASRRSVGGIYEQYF
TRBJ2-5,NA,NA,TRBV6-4,TGTGCCAGCAGTGACGACACTTCTCGGACCCAGTACTTC,CASSDDTSRTQYF
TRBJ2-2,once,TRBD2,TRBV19,TGTGCCAGTAAGCCTAGCGGGGGAAACACCGGGGAGCTGTTTTTT,CASKPSGGNTGELFF
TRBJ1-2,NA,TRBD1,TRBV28,TGTGCCAGCAGTTTACCCGGGACAGGGGGCAACTATGGCTACACCTTC,CASSLPGTGGNYGYTF
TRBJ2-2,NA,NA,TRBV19,TGTGCCAGTAGTATTAGTCGACAGGATTTCGGCGGGGAGCTGTTTTTT,CASSISRQDFGGELFF
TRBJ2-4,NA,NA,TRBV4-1,TGCGCCAGCAGCCAAGATGAGCGCCGCGCCATTCAGTACTTC,CASSQDERRAIQYF
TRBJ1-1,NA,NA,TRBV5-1,TGCGCCAGCAGCGTGGGTCAGATTGAGAACACTGAAGCTTTCTTT,CASSVGQIENTEAFF
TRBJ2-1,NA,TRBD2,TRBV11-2,TGTGCCAGCAGCCACGACGGGGCGGGAGGGTCTAGCTCCTACAATGAGCAGTTCTTC,CASSHDGAGGSSSYNEQFF
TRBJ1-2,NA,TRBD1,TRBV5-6,TGTGCCAGCAGCTTGGAACAGGGGGCAGGATATGGCTACACCTTC,CASSLEQGAGYGYTF
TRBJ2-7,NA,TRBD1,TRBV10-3,TGTGCCATCAGGCGGGCGGGACAGGGGGCCTACGAGCAGTACTTC,CAIRRAGQGAYEQYF
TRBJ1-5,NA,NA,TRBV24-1,TGTGCCACCAGTGATCCCGGGGTGCATCAGCCCCAGCATTTT,CATSDPGVHQPQHF
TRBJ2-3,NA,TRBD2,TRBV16,TGTGCCAGCAGCCAAAAGACTAGCGGGAGTTCAGATACGCAGTATTTT,CASSQKTSGSSDTQYF
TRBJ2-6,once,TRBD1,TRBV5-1,TGCGCCAGCAGTAGGAAGGGACAGGGTTTCCCTGGGGCCAACGTCCTGACTTTC,CASSRKGQGFPGANVLTF
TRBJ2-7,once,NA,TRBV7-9,TGTGCCAGCAGTAGTCGCCAGGACAAGGAGCTCTACGAGCAGTACTTC,CASSSRQDKELYEQYF
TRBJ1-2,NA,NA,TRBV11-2,TGTGCCAGCAGCCATCAAGGGACACATCCTAACTATGGCTACACCTTC,CASSHQGTHPNYGYTF
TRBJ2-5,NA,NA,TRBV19,TGTGCCAGTAGTTATAGCGGAGAAGAGACCCAGTACTTC,CASSYSGEETQYF